Listed here are 14 T cell receptor beta chains from one sample, sequenced in a study of CD8+CD57+ T cells in acquired aplastic anemia. The use of genomic DNA as template underpinned the TCR beta VDJ and CDR3 profiling. TCRdb processed the reads anew with MiXCR; each CDR3 protein has one entry. The table has around 200,000 distinct CDR3 sequences, approximately 65% seen once. It was patients with CD8+CD57+ cell expansion by flow cytometry who were chosen for sequencing. Sequenced input: sorted CD4+, CD8+, or CD8+CD57+ T cells (not recorded which) from PBMCs. These receptors originate from a human donor with aplastic anemia.

V usage is TRBV9 and J usage is TRBJ1-2; D unresolved. Per germline, CDR1 SGDLS and CDR2 YYNGEE. Trimming took 4 bases from V and 4 from J, leaving 5 bases between them. CDR3 length: 11 residues. The CDR3 here is CASSSTYGYTF. The CDR3 DNA is TGTGCCAGCAGCTCAACCTATGGCTACACCTTC. Full variable domain (remainder filled in from reference TRBV9 and TRBJ1-2): DSGVTQTPKHLITATGQRVTLRCSPRSGDLSVYWYQQSLDQGLQFLIQYYNGEERAKGNILERFSAQQFPDLHSELNLSSLELGDSALYFCASSSTYGYTFGSGTRLTVV.

V is TRBV7-9 and J is TRBJ1-1; perhaps TRBD1 as D (5 bases). Between the trimmed V and J ends, which lost 5 bases and 7 bases, there was a span of 14 bases. Germline lookup yields CDR1 SEHNR and CDR2 FQNEAQ (reference sequence). This CDR3 comprises 13 residues. The CDR3 region is CASSPGGALEAFF. CDR3 sequence (DNA): TGTGCCAGCAGCCCGGGGGGAGCGCTTGAAGCTTTCTTT.

This clonotype was recorded only once. The chain employs TRBV28 and TRBJ2-7; TRBD2 matches 8 bases. The CDR3 is 14 residues long. Germline-derived CDR1 and CDR2 are MDHEN and SYDVKM. The trim removed 10 bases at V and 3 bases at J, leaving 11 bases unmatched. For the CDR3, the DNA is TGTGCCACCTCGGGAGGGGGAGTAGTCTACGAGCAGTACTTC. Protein product: CATSGGGVVYEQYF.

The chain links TRBV25-1 to TRBJ1-2; a weak D match, TRBD1 (6 bases). V was clipped by 4 bases and J by 4 bases, with 10 bases between them. This CDR3 comprises 13 residues. Germline loops: CDR1 MGHDK, CDR2 SYGVNS. Here the CDR3 DNA reads TGTGCCAGCAGTGGGACAGCCAGCTATGGCTACACCTTC. Protein product: CASSGTASYGYTF.

In its sample, this clonotype was seen a few times. The CDR3 sequence is CASSEDLAGGDEQYF. The DNA of the CDR3 is TGTGCCAGCAGCGAAGACCTAGCGGGAGGAGACGAGCAGTACTTC. The rearrangement uses TRBV11-3 and TRBJ2-7; 11 positions match TRBD2. Germline CDR1 SGHNT, CDR2 YENEEA. The V gene end was trimmed by 5 bases and the J gene end by 5 bases; junction bases not matched to a gene: 8. The CDR3 runs 15 residues.

This clonotype appeared a few times. V and J are TRBV2 and TRBJ1-1, with D unresolved. V lost 9 bases to trimming and J lost 0 bases, with 8 bases between them. The CDR3 consists of 12 residues. Germline V CDR1 and CDR2: SNHLY, FYNNEI. CDR3 DNA: TGTGCCAGGGACGGTGTGAACACTGAAGCTTTCTTT. Its protein is CARDGVNTEAFF.

The V and J genes are TRBV10-3 and TRBJ1-6; D not certain. The CDR3 is 16 residues long. Trimming removed 4 bases from V and 8 bases from J, with 18 bases in between. Germline-derived CDR1 and CDR2 are ENHRY and SYGVKD. The CDR3 here is CAISGVAGYTHSPLHF. For the CDR3, the DNA is TGTGCCATCAGTGGGGTAGCGGGATACACGCATTCACCCCTCCACTTT.

A few counts support this clonotype. The chain employs TRBV24-1 and TRBJ2-1; D tentatively fits TRBD1 or TRBD2 (5 bases each). Germline V CDR1 and CDR2: KGHDR, SFDVKD. Trimming removed 3 bases from V and 7 bases from J, with 21 bases in between. This CDR3 contains 17 residues. The CDR3 protein is CATSDGTANPPMNEQFF. DNA for the CDR3: TGTGCCACCAGTGATGGGACCGCCAACCCGCCGATGAATGAGCAGTTCTTC.

The CDR3 spells CASKLNGPTDTQYF. CDR3 bases: TGTGCCAGCAAATTAAACGGCCCCACAGATACGCAGTATTTT. J is TRBJ2-3 and V is TRBV2; D not certain. This CDR3 region has 14 residues. Trimming stripped 7 bases from V and 2 bases from J, with 13 bases between. Germline values: CDR1 SNHLY, CDR2 FYNNEI.

This clonotype was observed once. Germline and junction disagree at one end, which may indicate a read error. The chain couples TRBV9 to TRBJ2-3, with TRBD2 identical over 10 bases. This CDR3 has 16 residues. The germline CDR1 and CDR2 sequences are SGDLS and YYNGEE. DNA for the CDR3: TGTGCTAGCAGCGTTAGCGGGAGGCCTAGCACAGATACGCAGTATTTT. This gives the protein CASSVSGRPSTDTQYF.

The chain uses TRBV19 and TRBJ1-5; possible D gene TRBD1, 5 bases. This CDR3 contains 14 residues. V gave up 9 bases and J gave up 0 bases, with 12 bases separating them. The V gene's germline CDR1 is LNHDA and CDR2 SQIVND (reference sequence). The CDR3 reads CASAGLNSNQPQHF. The CDR3 nucleotides read TGTGCCAGCGCGGGACTTAATAGCAATCAGCCCCAGCATTTT.

This clonotype was counted between two and nine times. The J gene is TRBJ2-7, the V gene TRBV5-5; 8 nucleotides line up with TRBD1. In germline, CDR1 is SGHKS, CDR2 YYEKEE (reference sequence). The V and J ends lost 4 bases and 1 base, in that order; junction bases with no gene match: 10. The CDR3 covers 16 residues. The chain's CDR3 is CASSPSRWDRSYEQYF. CDR3 bases: TGTGCCAGCAGCCCATCGCGATGGGACAGGTCCTACGAGCAGTACTTC.

This clonotype was seen just once. The chain links TRBV27 to TRBJ2-1; 8 nucleotides align to TRBD2. CDR3 size: 14 residues. Germline V gene lookup returns CDR1 MNHEY and CDR2 SMNVEV (reference sequence). After removal of 8 bases from V and 3 bases from J, the junction contained 6 bases not matched to a gene. As DNA, the CDR3 is TGTGCCAGCTTCGGGGGGGGCCACTACAATGAGCAGTTCTTC. It translates to CASFGGGHYNEQFF.

The chain couples TRBV19 to TRBJ1-6; 12 bases map to TRBD1. The V and J ends lost 4 bases and 9 bases, in that order; junction bases with no gene match: 16. CDR3 length equals 19 residues. Germline V gene data show CDR1 as LNHDA and CDR2 as SQIVND (reference sequence). CDR3 sequence: CASSTVAGQGARRGSPLHF. The CDR3, as DNA: TGTGCCAGTAGTACGGTGGCGGGACAGGGGGCGAGACGGGGTTCACCCCTCCACTTT.